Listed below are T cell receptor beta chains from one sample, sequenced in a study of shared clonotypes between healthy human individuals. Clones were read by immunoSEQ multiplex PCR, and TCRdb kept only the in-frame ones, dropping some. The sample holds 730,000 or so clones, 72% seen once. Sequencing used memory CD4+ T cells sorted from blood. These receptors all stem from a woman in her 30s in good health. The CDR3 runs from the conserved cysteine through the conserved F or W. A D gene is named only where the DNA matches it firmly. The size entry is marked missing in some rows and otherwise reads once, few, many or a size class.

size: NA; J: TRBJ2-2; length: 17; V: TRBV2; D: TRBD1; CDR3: CASSEAAGQGGTGELFF; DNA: TGTGCCAGCAGTGAAGCGGCGGGACAGGGGGGGACCGGGGAGCTGTTTTTT
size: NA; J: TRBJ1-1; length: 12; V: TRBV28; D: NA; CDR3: CASSLGYLKFFF; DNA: TGTGCCAGCAGTTTGGGCTATCTAAAATTCTTCTTT
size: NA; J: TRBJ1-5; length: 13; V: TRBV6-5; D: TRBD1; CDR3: CASSRDRAQPQHF; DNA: TGTGCCAGCAGCCGGGACAGGGCCCAGCCCCAGCATTTT
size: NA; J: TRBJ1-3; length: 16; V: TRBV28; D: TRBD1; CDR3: CASSPHTGGSENTIYF; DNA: TGTGCCAGCAGTCCCCATACAGGGGGCTCTGAAAACACCATATATTTT
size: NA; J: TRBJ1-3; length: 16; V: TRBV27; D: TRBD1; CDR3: CASSLTGGSSGNTIYF; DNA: TGTGCCAGCAGTCTTACAGGGGGGAGCTCTGGAAACACCATATATTTT
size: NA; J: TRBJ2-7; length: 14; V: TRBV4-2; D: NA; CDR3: CASSQPGTSYEQYF; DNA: TGTGCCAGCAGCCAGCCCGGGACGTCCTACGAGCAGTACTTC
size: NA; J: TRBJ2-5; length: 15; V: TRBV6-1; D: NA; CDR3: CASSELYVLQETQYF; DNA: TGTGCCAGCAGTGAATTATACGTTCTCCAAGAGACCCAGTACTTC
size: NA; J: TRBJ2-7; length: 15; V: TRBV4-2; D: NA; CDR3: CASTQIVGDYYEQYF; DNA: TGTGCCAGCACCCAGATTGTGGGAGATTACTACGAGCAGTACTTC
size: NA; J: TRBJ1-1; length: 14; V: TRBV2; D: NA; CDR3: CASSGQPSNTEAFF; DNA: TGTGCCAGCAGTGGACAGCCTTCGAACACTGAAGCTTTCTTT
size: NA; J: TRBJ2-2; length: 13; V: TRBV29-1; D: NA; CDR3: CSARTGYTGELFF; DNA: TGCAGCGCACGGACTGGGTACACCGGGGAGCTGTTTTTT
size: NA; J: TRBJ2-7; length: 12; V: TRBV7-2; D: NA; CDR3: CASSSHYVEQYF; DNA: TGTGCCAGCAGCTCCCACTACGTCGAGCAGTACTTC
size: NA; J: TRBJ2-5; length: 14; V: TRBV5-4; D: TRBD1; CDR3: CASSTQGAGETQYF; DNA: TGTGCCAGCAGCACACAGGGGGCTGGGGAGACCCAGTACTTC
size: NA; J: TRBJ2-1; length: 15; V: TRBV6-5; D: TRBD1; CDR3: CASSYAAGGRFSVFF; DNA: TGTGCCAGCAGTTACGCGGCAGGGGGTCGCTTTAGCGTGTTCTTC
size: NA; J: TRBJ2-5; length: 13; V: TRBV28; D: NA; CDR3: CASSLEQTLTQYF; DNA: TGTGCCAGCAGTTTAGAACAGACACTGACCCAGTACTTC
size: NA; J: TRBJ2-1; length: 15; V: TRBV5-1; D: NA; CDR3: CASSLGGISYNEQFF; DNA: TGCGCCAGCAGCTTGGGTGGAATATCCTACAATGAGCAGTTCTTC
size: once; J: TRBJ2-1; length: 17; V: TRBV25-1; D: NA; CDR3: CASSESPLVGPYNEQFF; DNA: TGTGCCAGCAGTGAATCCCCTCTAGTCGGTCCCTACAATGAGCAGTTCTTC
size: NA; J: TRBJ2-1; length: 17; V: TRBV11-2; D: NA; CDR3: CASSLFSGTGIDNEQFF; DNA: TGTGCCAGCAGCTTATTCAGTGGGACGGGGATTGACAATGAGCAGTTCTTC
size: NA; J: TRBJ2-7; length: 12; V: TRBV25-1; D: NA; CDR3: CASRGTTYEQYF; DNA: TGTGCCAGCAGGGGCACTACCTACGAGCAGTACTTC
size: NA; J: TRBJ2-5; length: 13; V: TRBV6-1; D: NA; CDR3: CASSEGPQETQYF; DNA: TGTGCCAGCAGTGAAGGGCCCCAAGAGACCCAGTACTTC
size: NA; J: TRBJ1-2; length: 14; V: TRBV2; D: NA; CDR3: CASSPDGTNYGYTF; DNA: TGTGCCAGCAGTCCGGACGGAACTAACTATGGCTACACCTTC
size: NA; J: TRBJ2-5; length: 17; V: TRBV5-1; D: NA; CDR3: CASSQPLGDTIQETQYF; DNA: TGCGCCAGCAGCCAACCTTTGGGGGATACGATACAAGAGACCCAGTACTTC
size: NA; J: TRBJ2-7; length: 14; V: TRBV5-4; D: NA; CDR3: CASSLRGTSYEQYF; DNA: TGTGCCAGCAGCTTGCGGGGAACCTCCTACGAGCAGTACTTC
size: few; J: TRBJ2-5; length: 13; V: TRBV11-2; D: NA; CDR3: CASSPGLEETQYF; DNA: TGTGCCAGCAGCCCCGGACTGGAGGAGACCCAGTACTTC
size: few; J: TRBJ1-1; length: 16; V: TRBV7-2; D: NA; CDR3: CASSLVAGYPNTEAFF; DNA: TGTGCCAGCAGCTTAGTTGCCGGTTACCCGAACACTGAAGCTTTCTTT
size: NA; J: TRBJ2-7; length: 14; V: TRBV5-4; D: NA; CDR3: CASSSGTSSYEQYF; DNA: TGTGCCAGCAGCTCGGGAACTAGCTCCTACGAGCAGTACTTC
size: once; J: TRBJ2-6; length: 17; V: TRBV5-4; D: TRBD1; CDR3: CASRPGQTHSGANVLTF; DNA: TGTGCCAGCAGGCCGGGACAGACTCACTCTGGGGCCAACGTCCTGACTTTC
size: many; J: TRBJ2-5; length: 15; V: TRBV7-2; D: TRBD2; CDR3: CASSPDSGSYETQYF; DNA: TGTGCCAGCAGCCCCGATAGCGGGAGTTATGAGACCCAGTACTTC
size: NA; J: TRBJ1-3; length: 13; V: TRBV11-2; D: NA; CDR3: CASSFQGRNTIYF; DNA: TGTGCCAGCAGCTTTCAGGGTCGAAACACCATATATTTT
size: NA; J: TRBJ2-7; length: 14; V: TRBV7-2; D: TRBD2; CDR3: CASSPGLGAYEQYF; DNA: TGTGCCAGCAGCCCAGGACTAGGGGCCTACGAGCAGTACTTC
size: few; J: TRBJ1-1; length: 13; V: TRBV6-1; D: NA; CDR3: CASSEYPNTEAFF; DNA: TGTGCCAGCAGTGAATACCCGAACACTGAAGCTTTCTTT
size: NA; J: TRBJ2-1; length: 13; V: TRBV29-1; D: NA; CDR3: CSVDRTANSEQFF; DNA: TGCAGCGTCGATCGGACAGCCAATTCAGAGCAGTTCTTC